This T cell receptor beta chain was recovered during a study of kidney transplant recipient with SARS-CoV-2 infection. In this sample, this clonotype turned up many times. Each CDR3 protein gets one entry after TCRdb re-called the reads with MiXCR. The table has 200,000 to 300,000 distinct CDR3 sequences, more than 25% seen once. The TCR sequence derives from a male patient aged 30 to 39 who had COVID-19 and was a kidney transplant recipient. Some T cells may possibly be graft donor cells. The sequenced sample was a blood sample, obtained at baseline and between days 110 and 120 from a kidney transplant recipient.

The CDR3 DNA reads as TGCGCCAGCAGCCAAGATAGGGCGGAGCAACACTACGAGCAGTACTTC. Its translation is CASSQDRAEQHYEQYF. J is TRBJ2-7 and V is TRBV4-1; no clear D gene. Germline CDR1 MGHRA, CDR2 YSYEKL. The V end lost 0 bases, the J end lost 3 bases, and 15 bases lay between the germline ends. There are 16 residues in the CDR3.